Shown below are 24 T cell receptor beta chains from a single sample sequenced in a study of T cells in Graves' hyperthyroidism and ophthalmopathy. Researchers took RNA transcripts and amplified the TCR beta CDR3 regions from them. First-round RT-PCR of the TCR CDR3 relied on the HTBI primer set. Each CDR3 protein gets one entry after TCRdb re-called the multiplex PCR reads with MiXCR. The repertoire consists of hundreds of thousands of distinct CDR3 sequences, with around 17% occurring once and the leading ten covering under 20%. The sample taken for sequencing was blood. These TCRs come from a young woman with Graves' hyperthyroidism.

Ten or more counts support this clonotype. V and J are TRBV7-8 and TRBJ2-3; 8 bases map to TRBD2. From germline, CDR1 is SGHVS and CDR2 FQNEAQ. CDR3 length: 16 residues. The V gene end was trimmed by 5 bases and the J gene end by 1 base; junction bases not matched to a gene: 8. The CDR3 spells CASSRGTRGRTDTQYF. The CDR3 DNA sequence: TGTGCCAGCAGCCGAGGGACTAGAGGACGCACAGATACGCAGTATTTT.

About this clonotype itself: The junction differs from germline at one of its ends, possibly a read error. The gene calls are TRBV2 and TRBJ2-3; 9 nucleotides align to TRBD2. The CDR3 is 18 amino acids. Germline assignment: CDR1 SNHLY and CDR2 FYNNEI. CDR3 nucleotides: TGCGCCAGCAGCCAAGATTTCAGCAAGGCGGGGGGGGCAGATACGCAGTATTTT. It encodes CASSQDFSKAGGADTQYF.

The sample holds one count of this clonotype. This rearrangement joins TRBV20-1 to TRBJ2-3, with 9 bases that match TRBD1. The CDR3 contains 15 residues. CDR1 is DFQATT and CDR2 is SNEGSKA in the germline V gene (reference sequence). After removal of 4 bases from V and 1 base from J, the junction contained 6 bases not matched to a gene. This chain's CDR3 is CSATARTGGTDTQYF. As DNA, the CDR3 is TGCAGTGCTACAGCTCGGACAGGGGGCACAGATACGCAGTATTTT.

J is TRBJ2-2 and V is TRBV7-9; 11 bases agree with TRBD2. The CDR3 consists of 17 residues. Germline values: CDR1 SEHNR, CDR2 FQNEAQ (reference sequence). With 5 bases clipped from V and 1 base from J, the junction kept 6 bases outside the gene matches. The CDR3 protein is CASSDRGLAGNTGELFF. In DNA form, the CDR3 reads TGTGCCAGCAGCGACCGCGGACTAGCGGGGAACACCGGGGAGCTGTTTTTT.

Comment on this clonotype: A much larger clone lies a single base off, so this may be a read error. V usage is TRBV6-9 and J usage is TRBJ2-1, with 9 nucleotides matching TRBD2. The CDR3 contains 17 residues. Looked up from germline, CDR1 is MNHGY and CDR2 is SVAAGI. CDR3 DNA sequence: TGTGCCAGCAGTTCCACCCCTAGAAGCGGGGGGTACAATGGGCAGTTCTTC. This sequence encodes CASSSTPRSGGYNGQFF.

In the case of this clonotype: A clone one base away is much larger, so this may be a read error. The chain links TRBV3-1 to TRBJ1-1; D unresolved. This CDR3 region has 13 residues. Germline loops: CDR1 LGHDT, CDR2 YNNKEL (reference sequence). CDR3 sequence: CASIQMGNTEAFF. The CDR3 bases are TGTGCCAGCATCCAAATGGGTAACACTGAAGCTTTCTTT.

The chain links TRBV10-2 to TRBJ1-1; maybe TRBD1 (6 bases). The CDR3 runs to 14 residues. The ends were cut back, 6 bases at V and 1 base at J, with 12 bases in the middle. Germline assignment: CDR1 WSHSY and CDR2 SAAADI. This chain's CDR3 is CASREQGWNTEAFF. The CDR3 DNA reads as TGCGCCAGCAGAGAACAGGGTTGGAACACTGAAGCTTTCTTT.

This clonotype was observed many times. The V and J genes are TRBV20-1 and TRBJ2-7, with a weak D call TRBD1 (6 bases). The V gene lost 3 bases and the J gene lost 4 bases, with 13 bases spanning the gap. The CDR3 consists of 13 residues. CDR1 DFQATT and CDR2 SNEGSKA come from the germline V gene (reference sequence). DNA of the CDR3: TGCAGTGCTAGGTCCTTTCAGGGGTACGAGCAGTACTTC. It codes for CSARSFQGYEQYF.

This clonotype came up a few times. The chain uses TRBV2 and TRBJ1-6; D is undetermined. Between the trimmed V and J ends, which lost 5 bases and 4 bases, there was a span of 15 bases. This CDR3 is built from 16 residues. Germline loops: CDR1 SNHLY, CDR2 FYNNEI. The CDR3 loop reads CASSFTPRTYNSPLHF. Written as DNA, the CDR3 is TGTGCCAGCAGTTTTACCCCCCGGACTTATAATTCACCCCTCCACTTT.

This clonotype was seen repeatedly, ten times or more. The chain combines TRBV3-1 with TRBJ2-7; 10 bases match TRBD2. Trimming at V came to 0 bases and at J to 3 bases, leaving 5 bases not matched to a gene. This CDR3 is built from 16 residues. Germline values: CDR1 LGHDT, CDR2 YNNKEL (reference sequence). For the CDR3, the DNA is TGTGCCAGCAGCCAAGATAAGCTAGCGGGAGACTACGAGCAGTACTTC. It specifies CASSQDKLAGDYEQYF.

The table lists this clonotype with a few counts. The chain carries TRBV29-1 and TRBJ1-5, with TRBD1 identical over 7 bases. Germline CDR1 is SQVTM and CDR2 is ANQGSEA. V lost 7 bases, J lost 9 bases, and 9 bases stayed unmatched. The CDR3 contains 12 residues. The CDR3 here is CSGGQAKGPQHF. The CDR3 DNA reads TGCAGCGGAGGACAGGCTAAAGGGCCCCAGCATTTT.

Worth noting for this clonotype: The junction departs from the called germline gene at one end, perhaps through a read error. CDR3 bases: TGCACCAGCAGCCAACCCAGACGGGGGCGGGAAAATTCACCCCTCCACTTT. Protein product: CTSSQPRRGRENSPLHF. The chain has TRBV4-3 and TRBJ1-6, with a tentative D call TRBD1 (6 bases). From germline, CDR1 is LGHNA and CDR2 YSLEER. The CDR3 spans 17 residues.

This clonotype has more than one count but fewer than ten. V and J are TRBV19 and TRBJ2-7, with D possibly TRBD2 on 5 matching bases. CDR1 LNHDA and CDR2 SQIVND come from the germline V gene (reference sequence). The CDR3 has 14 amino acids. V dropped 3 bases and J dropped 2 bases, with 11 bases sitting between them. The CDR3 loop reads CASSMGSGTYEQYF. DNA of the CDR3: TGTGCCAGTAGTATGGGGAGTGGGACCTACGAGCAGTACTTC.

This clonotype was observed many times. The chain links TRBV20-1 to TRBJ2-3; D unresolved. The germline gives CDR1 DFQATT, CDR2 SNEGSKA (reference sequence). CDR3 size: 12 residues. V lost 4 bases to trimming and J lost 0 bases, with 5 bases between them. The CDR3 region has the DNA TGCAGTGCTAAACGCAGCACAGATACGCAGTATTTT. Its translation: CSAKRSTDTQYF.

There are many counts of this clonotype. The chain uses TRBV12-3 or TRBV12-4 and TRBJ2-3; 7 bases agree with TRBD1. V was pared by 5 bases and J by 2 bases, with 7 bases of the junction left unmatched. The length of the CDR3 is 15 residues. The CDR3 loop is CASSLDRANTDTQYF. The CDR3 nucleotides read TGTGCCAGCAGTCTAGACAGGGCCAACACAGATACGCAGTATTTT.

This clonotype was picked up many times. The rearrangement joins TRBV12-3 or TRBV12-4 to TRBJ1-2, with TRBD1 matching over 7 bases. Trimming cost V 0 bases and J 1 base; bases outside gene matches: 5. The CDR3 totals 16 residues. Here the CDR3 reads CASSLARAGGNYGYTF. The CDR3 nucleotides are TGTGCCAGCAGTTTAGCGCGAGCAGGGGGTAACTATGGCTACACCTTC.

In its sample, this clonotype was seen many times. The V and J genes are TRBV2 and TRBJ2-5, with 9 bases identical to TRBD2. The junction had 7 bases not matched to a gene; V was cut back by 6 bases and J by 2 bases. This CDR3 comprises 15 residues. CDR1 SNHLY and CDR2 FYNNEI come from the germline V gene. The CDR3 loop is CASRRRLAGQETQYF. The CDR3 DNA follows: TGTGCCAGCAGGCGGAGGCTAGCGGGACAAGAGACCCAGTACTTC.

This clonotype was counted ten times or more. The chain couples TRBV6-2 or TRBV6-3 to TRBJ2-1; D ambiguous. The CDR3 loop spans 15 amino acids. Trimming left V 1 base short and J 5 bases short, with 12 bases between. CDR1 and CDR2 (germline): MNHEY, SVGEGT. The CDR3 reads CASSYWPLLDNEQFF. The CDR3 nucleotides read TGTGCCAGCAGTTACTGGCCTCTCCTGGACAATGAGCAGTTCTTC.

This clonotype was counted at least ten times. Here the CDR3 reads CASSSSGTGPPHTEAFF. CDR3 bases: TGTGCCAGCAGCTCATCCGGGACAGGGCCTCCCCACACTGAAGCTTTCTTT. This chain connects TRBV5-5 to TRBJ1-1, with 9 bases that match TRBD1. CDR3 length: 17 amino acids. From germline, CDR1 is SGHKS and CDR2 YYEKEE (reference sequence). The V segment lost 3 bases and the J segment 3 bases; nucleotides outside the gene matches: 12.

This clonotype has a count of ten or more. The chain carries TRBV10-2 and TRBJ2-1, with TRBD2 matching 10 bases. Germline assignment: CDR1 WSHSY and CDR2 SAAADI. The CDR3 spans 15 residues. CDR3 nucleotides: TGCGCAATACAGCGAGGAGCGGGAGGGTACAATGAGCAGTTCTTC. Amino acids: CAIQRGAGGYNEQFF.

At least ten counts were recorded for this clonotype. The gene calls are TRBV15 and TRBJ2-3; 8 bases line up with TRBD2. Germline-derived CDR1 and CDR2 are LNHNV and YYDKDF (reference sequence). The trim removed 0 bases at V and 0 bases at J, leaving 14 bases unmatched. The length of the CDR3 is 20 residues. CDR3 residues: CATSRDYPYGRARSTDTQYF. The DNA for the CDR3 is TGTGCCACCAGCAGAGATTACCCATACGGGAGGGCCCGTAGCACAGATACGCAGTATTTT.

The V and J genes are TRBV9 and TRBJ1-6; a possible D gene is TRBD1 (5 bases). This CDR3 is built from 14 residues. V was trimmed by 0 bases and J by 8 bases, leaving 9 bases between them. Germline V gene data show CDR1 as SGDLS and CDR2 as YYNGEE. CDR3 loop: CASSVGGFDSPLHF. CDR3 nucleotide sequence: TGTGCCAGCAGCGTAGGGGGGTTTGATTCACCCCTCCACTTT.

The V and J genes are TRBV2 and TRBJ1-2, with 9 bases aligning to TRBD1. This CDR3 contains 14 residues. With 4 bases clipped from V and 6 bases from J, the junction kept 6 bases outside the gene matches. Germline V CDR1 and CDR2: SNHLY, FYNNEI. CDR3 bases: TGTGCCAGCAGTGTACAGGGGGCGTCAAATGGCTACACCTTC. Its protein product is CASSVQGASNGYTF.

This clonotype has more than one count but fewer than ten. The chain is built from TRBV6-1 and TRBJ1-2, with D unclear. CDR1 and CDR2 (germline): MNHNS, SASEGT. This CDR3 is built from 15 residues. V was cut by 5 bases and J by 4 bases, with 17 bases left in between. The CDR3 region is CASSLAKGRGYGYTF. The CDR3 nucleotides are TGTGCCAGCAGTTTGGCAAAGGGTAGAGGCTATGGCTACACCTTC.